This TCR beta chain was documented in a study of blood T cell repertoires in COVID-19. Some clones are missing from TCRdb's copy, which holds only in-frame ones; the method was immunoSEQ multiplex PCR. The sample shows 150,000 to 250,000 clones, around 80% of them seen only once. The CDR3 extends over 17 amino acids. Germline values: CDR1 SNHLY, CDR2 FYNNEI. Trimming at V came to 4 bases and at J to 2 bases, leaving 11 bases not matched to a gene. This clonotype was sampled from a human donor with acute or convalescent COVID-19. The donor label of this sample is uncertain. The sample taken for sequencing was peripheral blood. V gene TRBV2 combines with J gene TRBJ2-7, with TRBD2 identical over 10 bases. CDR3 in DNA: TGTGCCAGCAGTGTACCGGCTGGGCTAGCGGGGGCCTACGAGCAGTACTTC. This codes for CASSVPAGLAGAYEQYF.